The rows below give T cell receptor beta chains drawn from one sample of a study of regulatory T cells in long-lasting Graves disease. TCRdb reprocessed the multiplex PCR reads via MiXCR and lists one record per CDR3 protein. The sample records roughly 610,000 distinct CDR3 sequences, roughly 16% being singletons. The same specimen was also included in a second study, on T cells in Graves' hyperthyroidism and ophthalmopathy.

The starting material was peripheral blood mononuclear cells (PBMCs), obtained at new diagnosis, from a patient treated with antithyroid drugs. The receptors stem from a man between 18 and 29 years old with Graves disease. Both conserved end residues are part of each CDR3. The D gene is left open where the match is weak. Rows may omit the clone size; those that give it use once, few, many or a size class.

V gene	D gene	clone size	CDR3 length	J gene	CDR3 DNA	CDR3 protein
TRBV3-1	.	few	17	TRBJ1-5	TGTGCCAGCAGCCAAGATTACAGGAGTTCTAACAATCAGCCCCAGCATTTT	CASSQDYRSSNNQPQHF
TRBV20-1	TRBD1	.	13	TRBJ1-4	TGCAGTGTCTCATCGACAGGGGATGAAAAACTGTTTTTT	CSVSSTGDEKLFF
TRBV28	.	.	12	TRBJ1-1	TGTGCCAGCGGGTCAGGATCTACTGAAGCTTTCTTT	CASGSGSTEAFF
TRBV12-3/TRBV12-4	TRBD1	.	14	TRBJ1-1	TGTGCCAGCACCTGGACAGGGGGAAACACTGAAGCTTTCTTT	CASTWTGGNTEAFF
TRBV24-1	TRBD1	many	17	TRBJ1-5	TGTGCCACCACCCTAAGCCGGGACAGGGAACACAATCAGCCCCAGCATTTT	CATTLSRDREHNQPQHF
TRBV30	TRBD1	few	13	TRBJ1-2	TGTGCCTGGAGATCAGGGGGCGGTTATGGCTACACCTTC	CAWRSGGGYGYTF
TRBV30	TRBD1	few	14	TRBJ1-1	TGTGCCTGGATCTCAACAGGGGTTTGGACTGAAGCTTTCTTT	CAWISTGVWTEAFF
TRBV28	TRBD2	many	14	TRBJ2-7	TGTGCCAGCAGTTTTGTTGCGGGAGGTTACGAGCAGTACTTC	CASSFVAGGYEQYF
TRBV7-9	TRBD2	many	16	TRBJ2-3	TGTGCCAGCAGCGACCGACTAGCGGGAAGATCAGATACGCAGTATTTT	CASSDRLAGRSDTQYF
TRBV4-1	.	few	15	TRBJ2-5	TGCGCCAGCAGCGAGAAGGGGCAGGCGGGAAAGACCCAGTACTTC	CASSEKGQAGKTQYF
TRBV19	.	.	13	TRBJ2-7	TGTGCCAGTAGGGGCAGGGGGGAATCGTGGCAGTACTTC	CASRGRGESWQYF
TRBV7-2	TRBD1	few	16	TRBJ2-2	TGTGCCAGCAGCAGGGACAGGCAGCCCGGACCCGGGGAGCTGTTTTTT	CASSRDRQPGPGELFF
TRBV11-2	.	many	13	TRBJ2-7	TGTGCCAGCAGCGACAGTTACTCCTACGAGCAGTACTTC	CASSDSYSYEQYF
TRBV13	TRBD1	few	14	TRBJ2-7	TGTGCCAGCAGCCCCCGGGACAGGGTTATCGAGCAGTACTTC	CASSPRDRVIEQYF
TRBV27	TRBD1	.	15	TRBJ1-2	TGTGCCAGCAGTTTCACCGGGACAGGGCTAGGTGGCTACACCTTC	CASSFTGTGLGGYTF
TRBV29-1	.	few	13	TRBJ2-1	TGCAGCGTCCGTTTTAGCTCCTACAATGAGCAGTTCTTC	CSVRFSSYNEQFF
TRBV20-1	.	.	16	TRBJ2-6	TGCAGTGCCCTTTTAATAGGGTCCTCTGGGGCCAACGTCCTGACTTTC	CSALLIGSSGANVLTF
TRBV30	TRBD1	few	14	TRBJ2-7	TGTGCCTGGAGCTCCGGGACAGGGATCTACGAGCAGTACTTC	CAWSSGTGIYEQYF
TRBV28	TRBD2	.	15	TRBJ2-3	TGTGCCAGCAGGACTAGCGGGCCTAGCACAGATACGCAGTATTTT	CASRTSGPSTDTQYF
TRBV12-3/TRBV12-4	TRBD1	many	15	TRBJ1-6	TGTGCCAGCAGTACTTCAGGGGGTTATAATTCACCCCTCCACTTT	CASSTSGGYNSPLHF
TRBV28	.	many	15	TRBJ1-2	TGTGCCAGCAGTCTCGGACAGCGGGAGATCTATGGCTACACCTTC	CASSLGQREIYGYTF
TRBV20-1	TRBD1	few	14	TRBJ2-1	TGCAGTGGGGGGGGGACAGGGGGTTATAATGAGCAGTTCTTC	CSGGGTGGYNEQFF
TRBV11-2	.	many	17	TRBJ2-3	TGTGCCAGCAGCTTAGATCGAACTAGGGTATTCACAGATACGCAGTATTTT	CASSLDRTRVFTDTQYF
TRBV19	TRBD1	few	15	TRBJ2-7	TGTGCCAGTAGACTCGTAGGGACAGGGACCTACGAGCAGTACTTC	CASRLVGTGTYEQYF
TRBV7-9	TRBD2	few	17	TRBJ2-7	TGTGCCAGCAGCTCTAGCGGGAGCGGAAAAGGGTCCTACGAGCAGTACTTC	CASSSSGSGKGSYEQYF
TRBV9	TRBD1	.	14	TRBJ2-2	TGTGCCAGCAGCCGGGACAGGGACACCGGGGAGCTGTTTTTT	CASSRDRDTGELFF
TRBV4-1	.	few	15	TRBJ2-7	TGCGCCAGCAGCCACGGGACGCTGCATACCTACGAGCAGTACTTC	CASSHGTLHTYEQYF
TRBV10-3	TRBD2	.	14	TRBJ2-3	TGTGCCATCAGACTAGCGGAAAGCACAGATACGCAGTATTTT	CAIRLAESTDTQYF
TRBV3-1	.	.	15	TRBJ2-1	TGTGCCAGCAGCCAACTTCCGGGACACTACAATGAGCAGTCCTTC	CASSQLPGHYNEQSF
TRBV28	.	many	15	TRBJ2-2	TGTGCCAGCAGCATCAGGGGACCGTACACCGGGGAGCTGTTTTTT	CASSIRGPYTGELFF
TRBV6-1	.	few	14	TRBJ2-3	TGTGCCAGCAGTGAAGCGCCCGTAGGAGATACGCAGTATTTT	CASSEAPVGDTQYF
TRBV4-2	.	.	15	TRBJ2-7	TGTGCCAGCAGCCAAGATTGGGAGTTCTCCTACGAGCAGTACTTC	CASSQDWEFSYEQYF
TRBV19	TRBD1	.	16	TRBJ2-3	TGTGCCAGTAGAAAGGCGTGGACAGGGGATGGGCATACGCAGTATTTT	CASRKAWTGDGHTQYF
TRBV28	TRBD1	many	15	TRBJ2-1	TGTGCCAGCAGCCGGGGGGGGACAGGGGGTCGTGAGCAGTTCTTC	CASSRGGTGGREQFF
TRBV6-1	.	.	14	TRBJ1-5	TGTGCCAGCAGTGAGCGGGGAGGGGGTCAGCCCCAGCATTTT	CASSERGGGQPQHF
TRBV27	.	many	17	TRBJ2-5	TGTGCCAGCAGTTTATTGGCGCCGACGGGGGTAGGAGAGACCCAGTACTTC	CASSLLAPTGVGETQYF
TRBV5-1	.	many	13	TRBJ2-7	TGCGCCAGCAGCCCCACCAACCCCTACGAGCAGTACTTC	CASSPTNPYEQYF
TRBV12-3/TRBV12-4	.	many	14	TRBJ2-2	TGTGCCAGCAGTTTACTCTCTGACACCGGGGAGCTGTTTTTT	CASSLLSDTGELFF
TRBV10-1	TRBD2	.	18	TRBJ2-7	TGCGCCAGCAGTGAGCTGGACCAGCGGGAGGTGACTGGGAACGAGCAGTACTTC	CASSELDQREVTGNEQYF
TRBV12-3/TRBV12-4	TRBD2	many	15	TRBJ2-7	TGTGCCAGCAGTTTACTCAGACTAGCGACCTACGAGCAGTACTTC	CASSLLRLATYEQYF
TRBV5-6	TRBD1	many	15	TRBJ2-2	TGTGCCAGCAGCTTTAGACAGGGGAGCACCGGGGAGCTGTTTTTT	CASSFRQGSTGELFF
TRBV7-2	TRBD1	few	15	TRBJ1-4	TGTGCCAGCAGCAGGGACAGGGAAATCTCTGAAAAACTGTTTTTT	CASSRDREISEKLFF
TRBV30	.	many	15	TRBJ2-7	TGTGCCTGGAGTTCGGGCCGACAGGCTGCCTACGAGCAGTACTTC	CAWSSGRQAAYEQYF